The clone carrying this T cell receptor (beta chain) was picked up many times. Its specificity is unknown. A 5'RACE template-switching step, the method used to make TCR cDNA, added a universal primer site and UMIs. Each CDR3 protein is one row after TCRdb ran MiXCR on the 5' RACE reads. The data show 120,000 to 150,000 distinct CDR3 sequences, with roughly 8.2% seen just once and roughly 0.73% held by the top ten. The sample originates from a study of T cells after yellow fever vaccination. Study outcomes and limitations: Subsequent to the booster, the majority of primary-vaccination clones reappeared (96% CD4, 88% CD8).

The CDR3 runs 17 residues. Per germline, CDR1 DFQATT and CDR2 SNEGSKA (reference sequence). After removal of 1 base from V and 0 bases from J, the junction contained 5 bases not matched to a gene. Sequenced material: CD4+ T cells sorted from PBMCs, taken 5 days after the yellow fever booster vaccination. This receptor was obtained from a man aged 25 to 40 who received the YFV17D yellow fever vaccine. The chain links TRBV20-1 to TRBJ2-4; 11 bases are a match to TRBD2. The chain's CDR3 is CSARVAGGPGAKNIQYF. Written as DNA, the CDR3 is TGCAGTGCTAGAGTAGCGGGAGGGCCGGGAGCCAAAAACATTCAGTACTTC.